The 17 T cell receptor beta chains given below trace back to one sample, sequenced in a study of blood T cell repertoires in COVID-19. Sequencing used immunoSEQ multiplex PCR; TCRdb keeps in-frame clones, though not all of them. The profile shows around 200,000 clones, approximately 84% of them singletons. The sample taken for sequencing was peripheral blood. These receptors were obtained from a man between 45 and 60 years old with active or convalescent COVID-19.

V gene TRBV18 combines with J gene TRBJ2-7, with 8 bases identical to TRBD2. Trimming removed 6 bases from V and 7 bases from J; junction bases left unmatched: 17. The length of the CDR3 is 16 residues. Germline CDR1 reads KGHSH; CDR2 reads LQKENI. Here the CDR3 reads CASSPPGAGAEGEQYF. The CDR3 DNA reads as TGTGCCAGCTCCCCCCCCGGAGCGGGGGCTGAGGGGGAGCAGTACTTC. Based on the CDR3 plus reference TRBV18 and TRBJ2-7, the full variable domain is NAGVMQNPRHLVRRRGQEARLRCSPMKGHSHVYWYRQLPEEGLKFMVYLQKENIIDESGMPKERFSAEFPKEGPSILRIQQVVRGDSAAYFCASSPPGAGAEGEQYFGPGTRLTVT.

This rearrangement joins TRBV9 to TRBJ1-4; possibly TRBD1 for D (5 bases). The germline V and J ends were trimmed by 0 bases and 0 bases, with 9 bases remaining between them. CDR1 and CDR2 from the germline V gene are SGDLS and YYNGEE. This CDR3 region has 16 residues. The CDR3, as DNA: TGTGCCAGCAGCGTAGGAGACAGAGCAACTAATGAAAAACTGTTTTTT. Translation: CASSVGDRATNEKLFF. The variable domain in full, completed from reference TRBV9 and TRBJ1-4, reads DSGVTQTPKHLITATGQRVTLRCSPRSGDLSVYWYQQSLDQGLQFLIQYYNGEERAKGNILERFSAQQFPDLHSELNLSSLELGDSALYFCASSVGDRATNEKLFFGSGTQLSVL.

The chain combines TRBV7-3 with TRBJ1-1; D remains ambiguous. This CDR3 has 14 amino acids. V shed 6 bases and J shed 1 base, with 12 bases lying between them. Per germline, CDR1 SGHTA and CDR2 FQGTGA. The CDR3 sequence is CASSKTGGNTEAFF. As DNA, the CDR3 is TGTGCCAGCAGTAAGACCGGAGGGAACACTGAAGCTTTCTTT.

In DNA, the CDR3 is TGTGCCATCAAGGGACAGGGGGAACGGAACACTGAAGCTTTCTTT. It translates to CAIKGQGERNTEAFF. The genes are TRBV10-3 and TRBJ1-1, with 11 positions matching TRBD1. The CDR3 covers 15 residues. V lost 7 bases to trimming and J lost 1 base; unmatched junction nucleotides: 5. The germline V gene has CDR1 ENHRY and CDR2 SYGVKD.

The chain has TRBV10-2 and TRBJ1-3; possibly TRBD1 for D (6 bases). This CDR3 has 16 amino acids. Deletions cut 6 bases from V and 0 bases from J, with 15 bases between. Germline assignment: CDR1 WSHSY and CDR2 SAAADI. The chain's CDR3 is CASRVGALASGNTIYF. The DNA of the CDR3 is TGCGCCAGCAGGGTGGGGGCACTGGCCTCTGGAAACACCATATATTTT.

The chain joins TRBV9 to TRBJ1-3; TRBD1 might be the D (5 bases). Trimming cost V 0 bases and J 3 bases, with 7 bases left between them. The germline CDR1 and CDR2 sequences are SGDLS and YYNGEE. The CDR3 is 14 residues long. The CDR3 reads CASSVGRVGNTIYF. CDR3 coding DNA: TGTGCCAGCAGCGTAGGCAGGGTTGGAAACACCATATATTTT.

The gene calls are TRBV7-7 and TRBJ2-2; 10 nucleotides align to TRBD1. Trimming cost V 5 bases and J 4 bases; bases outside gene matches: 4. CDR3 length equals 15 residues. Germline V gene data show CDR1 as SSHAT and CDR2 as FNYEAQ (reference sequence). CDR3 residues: CASSADRGGTGELFF. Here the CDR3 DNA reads TGTGCCAGCAGCGCGGACAGGGGGGGCACCGGGGAGCTGTTTTTT.

For the CDR3, the DNA is TGTGCCATCAGTGAGTCTCAGGGCCCCCAGCATTTT. Translated: CAISESQGPQHF. The chain joins TRBV10-3 to TRBJ1-5; possible D gene TRBD1, 5 bases. There are 12 residues in the CDR3. V lost 0 bases and J 10 bases, leaving 7 bases between the germline ends. Germline lookup yields CDR1 ENHRY and CDR2 SYGVKD.

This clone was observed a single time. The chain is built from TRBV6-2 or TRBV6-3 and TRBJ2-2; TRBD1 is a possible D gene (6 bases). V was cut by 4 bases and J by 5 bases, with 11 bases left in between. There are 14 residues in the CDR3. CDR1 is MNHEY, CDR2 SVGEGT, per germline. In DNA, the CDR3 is TGTGCCAGCAGTTGGACAGACCTAACCGGGGAGCTGTTTTTT. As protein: CASSWTDLTGELFF.

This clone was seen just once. CDR3 DNA sequence: TGTGCCAGCAGTAACAGGGCTGGCTCTGGAAACACCATATATTTT. This gives the protein CASSNRAGSGNTIYF. The chain joins TRBV27 to TRBJ1-3, with D perhaps TRBD1 (6 bases). V was shortened by 5 bases and J by 0 bases, with 11 bases between the two germline ends. Germline V gene data show CDR1 as MNHEY and CDR2 as SMNVEV (reference sequence). The length of the CDR3 is 15 residues.

CDR3 DNA: TGTGCCAGCAGCCAAGGACGAAGACTCGCCGACTCTGGAAACACCATATATTTT. The encoded protein is CASSQGRRLADSGNTIYF. The J gene is TRBJ1-3, the V gene TRBV3-1 (or the pseudogene TRBV3-2); the D is unclear. V lost 1 base to trimming and J lost 0 bases, with 16 bases between them. The CDR3 consists of 18 residues. Germline V CDR1 and CDR2: LGHDT, YNNKEL (reference sequence).

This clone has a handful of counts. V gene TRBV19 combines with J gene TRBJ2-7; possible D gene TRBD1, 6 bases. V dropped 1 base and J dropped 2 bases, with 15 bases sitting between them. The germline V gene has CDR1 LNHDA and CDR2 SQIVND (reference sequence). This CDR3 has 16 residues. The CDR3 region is CASSIGQGQGAYEQYF. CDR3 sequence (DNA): TGTGCCAGTAGTATAGGCCAGGGGCAGGGCGCCTACGAGCAGTACTTC.

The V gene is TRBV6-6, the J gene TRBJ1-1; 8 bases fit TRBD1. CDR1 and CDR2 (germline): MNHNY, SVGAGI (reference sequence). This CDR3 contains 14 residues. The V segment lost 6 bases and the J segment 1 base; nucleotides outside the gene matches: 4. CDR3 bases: TGTGCCAGCAGACCCGGGACAGGGAACACTGAAGCTTTCTTT. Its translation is CASRPGTGNTEAFF.

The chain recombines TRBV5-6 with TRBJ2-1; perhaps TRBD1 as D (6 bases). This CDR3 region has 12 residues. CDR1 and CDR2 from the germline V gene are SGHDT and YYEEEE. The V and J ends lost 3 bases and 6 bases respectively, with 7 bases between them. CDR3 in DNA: TGTGCCAGCAGCTCGGACAGCAATGAGCAGTTCTTC. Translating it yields CASSSDSNEQFF.

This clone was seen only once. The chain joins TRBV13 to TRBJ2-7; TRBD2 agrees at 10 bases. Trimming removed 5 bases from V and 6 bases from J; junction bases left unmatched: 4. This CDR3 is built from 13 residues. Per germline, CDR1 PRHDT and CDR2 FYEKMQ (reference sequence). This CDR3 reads CASSPGLAAEQYF. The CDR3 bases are TGTGCCAGCAGCCCCGGACTAGCGGCCGAGCAGTACTTC.

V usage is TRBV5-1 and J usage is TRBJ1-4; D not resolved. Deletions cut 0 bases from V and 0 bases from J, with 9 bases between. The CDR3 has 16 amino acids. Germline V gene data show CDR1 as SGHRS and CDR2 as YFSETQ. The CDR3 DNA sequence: TGCGCCAGCAGCTTGGCCACTTTTTCAACTAATGAAAAACTGTTTTTT. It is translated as CASSLATFSTNEKLFF.

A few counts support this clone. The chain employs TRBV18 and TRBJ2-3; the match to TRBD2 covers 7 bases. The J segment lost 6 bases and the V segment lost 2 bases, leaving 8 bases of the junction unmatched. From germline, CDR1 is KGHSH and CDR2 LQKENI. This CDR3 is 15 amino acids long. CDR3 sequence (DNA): TGTGCCAGCTCACCAATCAGGCTAGCGGAGGATACGCAGTATTTT. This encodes CASSPIRLAEDTQYF.